Listed here are 26 T cell receptor beta chains from one sample, sequenced in a study of long-term antiretroviral therapy in people with HIV (dated by TCRdb to the early 2020s). The immunoSEQ hsTCRB v3.0 assay was used at survey level resolution to sequence the TRB variable region. The source is immuneACCESS, and TCRdb retained only in-frame sequences with V and J called. Part of the clones is not carried over; for the studies checked, unresolved V genes explain less than half of this, and the remainder is unexplained. The sample has about 36,000 clones on record, roughly 80% of them singletons. Clones ranked in the top ten supply 5.8% of the sample. The source was unsorted PBMCs, collected 3.4 years after starting antiretroviral therapy. The receptors originated from a man in his thirties or forties with HIV.

CDR3 sequence (DNA): TGTGCCAGCAGCCGTGGACAGCAAGACTACGAGCAGTACTTC. It translates to CASSRGQQDYEQYF. The V and J genes are TRBV5-4 and TRBJ2-7; D is perhaps TRBD1 (6 bases). Trimming took off 4 bases at V and 3 bases at J, with 14 bases between the two ends. The CDR3 is 14 residues long. Germline V gives CDR1 SGHNT, CDR2 YYREEE (reference sequence).

This rearrangement joins TRBV4-3 to TRBJ1-4, with 7 nucleotides matching TRBD1. The J segment lost 1 base and the V segment lost 3 bases, leaving 5 bases of the junction unmatched. Germline V lookup: CDR1 LGHNA, CDR2 YSLEER. The length of the CDR3 is 16 residues. The CDR3: CASSHSRQGTNEKLFF. DNA for the CDR3: TGCGCCAGCAGCCATTCTCGACAGGGAACTAATGAAAAACTGTTTTTT.

This chain joins TRBV28 and TRBJ2-7; 7 nucleotides agree with TRBD2. Per the germline V gene, CDR1 is MDHEN and CDR2 is SYDVKM. V was clipped by 10 bases and J by 7 bases; unmatched bases: 19. The CDR3 length is 15 residues. CDR3 loop: CATSLTSAVLREQYF. The CDR3 DNA reads as TGTGCCACCTCCCTCACTAGCGCCGTACTGAGGGAGCAGTACTTC.

J is TRBJ1-1 and V is TRBV29-1; D not resolved. Germline CDR1 SQVTM, CDR2 ANQGSEA. CDR3 length: 11 amino acids. The V and J ends lost 7 bases and 1 base respectively, with 7 bases between them. The CDR3 DNA sequence: TGCAGCGCCTGTTCGAACACTGAAGCTTTCTTT. Residues: CSACSNTEAFF.

The J gene is TRBJ1-1, the V gene TRBV27, with D possibly being TRBD1 (6 bases). The CDR3 is made up of 14 amino acids. Trimming shortened V by 3 bases and J by 4 bases, and 12 bases separated the two germline ends. CDR1 is MNHEY and CDR2 is SMNVEV in the germline V gene (reference sequence). The CDR3 loop reads CASSFTGIGTEAFF. As DNA, the CDR3 is TGTGCCAGCAGTTTTACAGGGATCGGCACTGAAGCTTTCTTT.

The chain employs TRBV7-2 and TRBJ1-5; D call uncertain. Germline V gene sequence: CDR1 SGHTA, CDR2 FQGNSA. This CDR3 is 13 amino acids long. Deletions cut 2 bases from V and 2 bases from J, with 4 bases between. In DNA form, the CDR3 reads TGTGCCAGCAGCTTACAGGGCAATCAGCCCCAGCATTTT. Its translation: CASSLQGNQPQHF.

This rearrangement joins TRBV30 to TRBJ2-1; D is unclear. The germline V gene has CDR1 GTSNPN and CDR2 SVGIG (reference sequence). This CDR3 has 11 residues. V was pared by 4 bases and J by 4 bases, with 5 bases between. The CDR3 loop reads CAWTDYNEQFF. CDR3 coding DNA: TGTGCCTGGACAGATTACAATGAGCAGTTCTTC.

Here the CDR3 DNA reads TGTGCCAGCAGCGCAGAGCCGGCGTATGGCTACACCTTC. It encodes CASSAEPAYGYTF. This sequence joins TRBV7-9 and TRBJ1-2; D not resolved. Germline V gene lookup returns CDR1 SEHNR and CDR2 FQNEAQ (reference sequence). V was shortened by 5 bases and J by 5 bases, with 12 bases between the two germline ends. This CDR3 has 13 residues. The whole variable domain, filled in from reference TRBV7-9 and TRBJ1-2, reads DTGVSQNPRHKITKRGQNVTFRCDPISEHNRLYWYRQTLGQGPEFLTYFQNEAQLEKSRLLSDRFSAERPKGSFSTLEIQRTEQGDSAMYLCASSAEPAYGYTFGSGTRLTVV.

The chain links TRBV28 to TRBJ1-1; 7 bases fit TRBD1. This CDR3 comprises 14 residues. J gave up 1 base and V 6 bases, and 5 bases lay outside the gene matches. CDR1 is MDHEN, CDR2 SYDVKM, per germline. This CDR3 is CASRAGQWNTEAFF. Written as DNA, the CDR3 is TGTGCCAGCAGAGCGGGACAGTGGAACACTGAAGCTTTCTTT.

This chain uses TRBV30 with TRBJ2-7, with 7 positions matching TRBD1. V lost 3 bases and J lost 2; bases outside the gene matches: 4. The V gene's germline CDR1 is GTSNPN and CDR2 SVGIG (reference sequence). The CDR3 covers 13 residues. CDR3 sequence reads: CAWRRGQTYEQYF. For the CDR3, the DNA is TGTGCCTGGAGGAGGGGACAGACCTACGAGCAGTACTTC. The full variable domain, in which reference TRBV30 and TRBJ2-7 provide the parts outside the CDR3, is SQTIHQWPATLVQPVGSPLSLECTVEGTSNPNLYWYRQAAGRGLQLLFYSVGIGQISSEVPQNLSASRPQDRQFILSSKKLLLSDSGFYLCAWRRGQTYEQYFGPGTRLTVT.

This chain uses TRBV27 with TRBJ2-7; 8 bases line up with TRBD2. V trimming: 2 bases; J trimming: 2 bases; junction bases outside the gene matches: 5. CDR3 length: 15 residues. Germline values: CDR1 MNHEY, CDR2 SMNVEV (reference sequence). This CDR3 is CASSLVLAETYEQYF. CDR3 sequence (DNA): TGTGCCAGCAGTTTAGTACTAGCGGAGACCTACGAGCAGTACTTC.

The chain has TRBV5-1 and TRBJ2-3, with 8 bases matching TRBD2. Trimming removed 4 bases from V and 5 bases from J; junction bases left unmatched: 12. This CDR3 comprises 16 residues. From germline, CDR1 is SGHRS and CDR2 YFSETQ. The CDR3 here is CASSRKEVAGLDTQYF. Here the CDR3 DNA reads TGCGCCAGCAGCCGAAAGGAGGTAGCGGGATTAGATACGCAGTATTTT.

The chain has TRBV13 and TRBJ1-1; D ambiguous. V lost 0 bases, J lost 7 bases, and 9 bases lay in between. Germline values: CDR1 PRHDT, CDR2 FYEKMQ (reference sequence). The CDR3 spans 13 residues. In DNA, the CDR3 is TGTGCCAGCAGCTTAGGGCCCAGACTTGAAGCTTTCTTT. Protein sequence: CASSLGPRLEAFF.

There are a few counts of this clone. V is TRBV2 and J is TRBJ1-2; 9 bases are shared with TRBD1. The CDR3 loop spans 14 amino acids. Trimming removed 6 bases from V and 4 bases from J; junction bases left unmatched: 6. Germline values: CDR1 SNHLY, CDR2 FYNNEI. This chain's CDR3 is CASSPTTGGYGYTF. The CDR3 nucleotides are TGTGCCAGCAGCCCAACGACAGGGGGCTATGGCTACACCTTC.

This clone was detected a few times. The V and J genes are TRBV6-5 and TRBJ1-1, with a possible D match to TRBD1 (5 bases). Per the germline V gene, CDR1 is MNHEY and CDR2 is SVGAGI. The ends were cut back, 9 bases at V and 3 bases at J, with 17 bases in the middle. This CDR3 is built from 14 residues. The CDR3 bases are TGTGCCAGTGCTGGCCAGTTAGGGGACACTGAAGCTTTCTTT. Translated, it gives CASAGQLGDTEAFF.

The chain combines TRBV5-5 with TRBJ2-7; D unclear. Deletions cut 1 base from V and 0 bases from J, with 2 bases between. Germline lookup yields CDR1 SGHKS and CDR2 YYEKEE (reference sequence). The CDR3 is 12 amino acids. The CDR3 reads CASSLSSYEQYF. The CDR3 DNA is TGTGCCAGCAGCTTGAGCTCCTACGAGCAGTACTTC.

The V and J genes are TRBV30 and TRBJ1-5; D is unresolved. Trimming removed 0 bases at V and 0 bases at J, with 12 bases between. CDR1 is GTSNPN and CDR2 is SVGIG in the germline V gene (reference sequence). This CDR3 contains 16 residues. The CDR3, as DNA: TGTGCCTGGAGTGTACGCTCATTTTATAGCAATCAGCCCCAGCATTTT. This codes for CAWSVRSFYSNQPQHF.

The chain recombines TRBV6-5 with TRBJ1-2, with 7 bases identical to TRBD1. The CDR3 covers 16 residues. The germline V gene encodes CDR1 MNHEY and CDR2 SVGAGI. V shed 0 bases and J 3 bases; nucleotides not matched to a gene: 7. The CDR3 sequence is CASSYSQGEVHYGYTF. The CDR3 nucleotides are TGTGCCAGCAGTTACTCGCAGGGGGAGGTTCACTATGGCTACACCTTC.

The CDR3 here is CASSLTSRGQTLYGYTF. DNA of the CDR3: TGTGCCAGCAGCCTTACATCAAGGGGCCAAACACTCTATGGCTACACCTTC. This chain connects TRBV28 to TRBJ1-2, with D possibly TRBD1 on 5 matching bases. CDR3 size: 17 residues. CDR1 MDHEN and CDR2 SYDVKM come from the germline V gene. V lost 6 bases, J lost 4 bases, and 24 bases lay in between.

The chain couples TRBV9 to TRBJ2-7; TRBD2 might be the D (5 bases). The CDR3 is 14 amino acids. In germline, CDR1 is SGDLS, CDR2 YYNGEE. V was pared by 0 bases and J by 0 bases, with 7 bases between. The CDR3 DNA reads TGTGCCAGCAGCGTAGTGGGGAGCTCCTACGAGCAGTACTTC. Translating gives CASSVVGSSYEQYF.

The chain has TRBV21-1 and TRBJ2-7; the DNA was not compared with TRBD1, the D call given in the table. TRBV21-1 constitutes a pseudogene. This CDR3 is 15 amino acids long. In nucleotides, the CDR3 is TGTGCCTCACGAGATAGGACAGGGGTCTCCTACGAGCAGTACTTC. Translation: CASRDRTGVSYEQYF.

The gene calls are TRBV6-4 and TRBJ2-7; D gene ambiguous. V lost 7 bases and J lost 2, with 21 bases in between. This CDR3 is 16 amino acids long. The germline gives CDR1 MRHNA, CDR2 SNTAGT. CDR3 DNA: TGTGCCAGCAATCTACGAGAGACCCACGGTCCCTACGAGCAGTACTTC. The encoded protein is CASNLRETHGPYEQYF.

The chain links TRBV7-2 to TRBJ2-4; no reliable D call. The CDR3 consists of 16 residues. Germline V gives CDR1 SGHTA, CDR2 FQGNSA. The V gene lost 3 bases and the J gene lost 0 bases, with 12 bases spanning the gap. For the CDR3, the DNA is TGTGCCAGCAGCTTCGTAGTAGCCCTAGCCAAAAACATTCAGTACTTC. Its protein is CASSFVVALAKNIQYF.

The chain recombines TRBV27 with TRBJ2-1, with a tentative D call TRBD1 (6 bases). The germline V gene encodes CDR1 MNHEY and CDR2 SMNVEV (reference sequence). The length of the CDR3 is 16 residues. Trimming took 4 bases from V and 0 from J, leaving 13 bases between them. CDR3 nucleotides: TGTGCCAGCAGTTCAGGACAGTTTAGCTCCTACAATGAGCAGTTCTTC. This codes for CASSSGQFSSYNEQFF.

This sequence joins TRBV11-2 and TRBJ2-2; D may match TRBD1 or TRBD2 (6 bases each). V was pared by 7 bases and J by 4 bases, with 16 bases between. CDR3 size: 15 residues. Germline V gives CDR1 SGHAT, CDR2 FQNNGV. The DNA of the CDR3 is TGTGCCAGCATCTTCCCGGGGGCGCGCACCGGGGAGCTGTTTTTT. It codes for CASIFPGARTGELFF.

The chain links TRBV7-2 to TRBJ2-1, with a weak D call TRBD1 (7 bases). The germline V gene encodes CDR1 SGHTA and CDR2 FQGNSA. Trimming pared 5 bases from V and 7 bases from J, leaving 21 bases between. The CDR3 loop spans 16 amino acids. CDR3 bases: TGTGCCAGCAGCAATACCAGGGGGGCCGGAGGTAATGAGCAGTTCTTC. It specifies CASSNTRGAGGNEQFF.